This T cell receptor (beta chain) originates from a study of regulatory dendritic cells for organ transplantation. Points on this clone: Its antigen remains unknown.

Here immunoSEQ multiplex PCR was the method, and the copy in TCRdb shows in-frame clones only, minus some. Among roughly 28,000 clones listed, around 80% were seen once. In germline, CDR1 is SGHVS, CDR2 FQNEAQ. V lost 5 bases to trimming and J lost 4 bases; unmatched junction nucleotides: 5. This CDR3 is 15 amino acids long. Regarding the study as a whole: The most alloreactive TCR clonotypes were found in resting memory CD8+ cells. Mature dendritic cells appeared to drive more memory CD8+ clonal expansion than regulatory ones. Memory T cells were less diverse than naive, with memory CD8+ most oligoclonal.

The chain has TRBV7-8 and TRBJ2-1; 10 nucleotides align to TRBD2. The clonotype originates from a human donor in good health. The sample taken for sequencing was naive CD4+ T cells from blood. Subset noted: CD45RA+ naive T cells. CDR3 DNA sequence: TGTGCCAGCAGCCTCAAAGCGGGGGGGTACAATGAGCAGTTCTTC. It translates to CASSLKAGGYNEQFF.